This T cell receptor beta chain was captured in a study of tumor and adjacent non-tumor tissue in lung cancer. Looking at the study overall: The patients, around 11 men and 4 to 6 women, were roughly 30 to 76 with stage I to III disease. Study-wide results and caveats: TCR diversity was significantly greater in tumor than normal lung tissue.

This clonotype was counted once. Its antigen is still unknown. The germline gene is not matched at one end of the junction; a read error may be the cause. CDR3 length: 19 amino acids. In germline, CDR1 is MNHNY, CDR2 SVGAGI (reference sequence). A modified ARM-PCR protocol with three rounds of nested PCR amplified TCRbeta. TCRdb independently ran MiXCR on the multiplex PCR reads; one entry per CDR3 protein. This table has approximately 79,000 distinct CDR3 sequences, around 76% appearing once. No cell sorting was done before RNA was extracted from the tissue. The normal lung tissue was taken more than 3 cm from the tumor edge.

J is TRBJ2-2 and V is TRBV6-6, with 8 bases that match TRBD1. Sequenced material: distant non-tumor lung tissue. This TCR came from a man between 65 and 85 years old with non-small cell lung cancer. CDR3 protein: CTSSYANFNWTGPTGKLFF. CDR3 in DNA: TGTACCAGCAGTTACGCAAACTTCAATTGGACAGGGCCCACCGGGAAGCTGTTTTTT.